This T cell receptor beta chain was sequenced in a study of OX40 agonist ivuxolimab in advanced cancers. About the study: An agonistic anti-OX40 (CD134) antibody, ivuxolimab, was used to treat the patients.

Only in-frame clones appear in the TCRdb table, and some are missing; sequencing was by immunoSEQ multiplex PCR. The data show 75,000 or so clones, roughly 80% seen once. With 4 bases clipped from V and 0 bases from J, the junction kept 11 bases outside the gene matches. This CDR3 is 18 amino acids long. Germline assignment: CDR1 KGHSH and CDR2 LQKENI. The V gene is TRBV18, the J gene TRBJ1-3, with 8 bases matching TRBD1. Source: CD4+ or CD8+ T cells sorted from blood, taken in a trial of the OX40 agonist ivuxolimab. The source is an adult with an advanced solid tumor such as melanoma, head and neck, liver or kidney cancer. The chain's CDR3 is CASSLARDRPRSGNTIYF. For the CDR3, the DNA is TGTGCCAGCTCACTGGCCCGGGACAGGCCTCGCTCTGGAAACACCATATATTTT.